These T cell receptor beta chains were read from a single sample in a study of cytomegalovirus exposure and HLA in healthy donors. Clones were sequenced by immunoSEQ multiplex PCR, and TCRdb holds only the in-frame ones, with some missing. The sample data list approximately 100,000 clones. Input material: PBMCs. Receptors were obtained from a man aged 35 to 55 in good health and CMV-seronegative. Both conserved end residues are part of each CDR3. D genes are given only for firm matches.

CDR3 DNA: TGCGCCAGCAGCCAAGATTGGTCGAACGAGCAGTACTTC
CDR3 protein: CASSQDWSNEQYF
D gene: -
J gene: TRBJ2-7
V gene: TRBV4-3

CDR3 DNA: TGTGCCAGCAGTTACTCCGCTAGCGGGGATACAGATACGCAGTATTTT
CDR3 protein: CASSYSASGDTDTQYF
D gene: TRBD2
J gene: TRBJ2-3
V gene: TRBV6-6

CDR3 DNA: TGCGCCAGCAGGCCCGACAGGGGTAATCAGCCCCGGCATTTT
CDR3 protein: CASRPDRGNQPRHF
D gene: TRBD1
J gene: TRBJ1-5
V gene: TRBV10-2

CDR3 DNA: TGCGCCAGCTGGCAGGCAATGGACGAGCAGTACTTC
CDR3 protein: CASWQAMDEQYF
D gene: -
J gene: TRBJ2-7
V gene: TRBV10-2

CDR3 DNA: TGCAGCGTTAAGCAGGGGGCCTCGCAGCCCCAGCATTTT
CDR3 protein: CSVKQGASQPQHF
D gene: TRBD1
J gene: TRBJ1-5
V gene: TRBV29-1

CDR3 DNA: TGTGCCATCATGTGGCAAGGAGGCAATCAGCCCCAGCATTTT
CDR3 protein: CAIMWQGGNQPQHF
D gene: -
J gene: TRBJ1-5
V gene: TRBV10-3

CDR3 DNA: TGTGCCAGTAGTATAAGCACCAATCAGCCCCAGCATTTT
CDR3 protein: CASSISTNQPQHF
D gene: -
J gene: TRBJ1-5
V gene: TRBV19

CDR3 DNA: TGTGCCAGCTCACCACTAGACAGGGGCTATGGCTACACCTTC
CDR3 protein: CASSPLDRGYGYTF
D gene: TRBD1
J gene: TRBJ1-2
V gene: TRBV18

CDR3 DNA: TGTGCCATCAGTGAGTTCCCAGGAGGGAACACTGAAGCTTTCTTT
CDR3 protein: CAISEFPGGNTEAFF
D gene: -
J gene: TRBJ1-1
V gene: TRBV10-3

CDR3 DNA: TGTGCCAGCAGTGGAATATACGAGCAGTACTTC
CDR3 protein: CASSGIYEQYF
D gene: -
J gene: TRBJ2-7
V gene: TRBV2

CDR3 DNA: TGCAGCGTTGAAGTACGGGACAGGAGCTATGGCTACACCTTC
CDR3 protein: CSVEVRDRSYGYTF
D gene: TRBD1
J gene: TRBJ1-2
V gene: TRBV29-1

CDR3 DNA: TGTGCCAGCTCGAGCCCGGGACACAATAATTCACCCCTCCACTTT
CDR3 protein: CASSSPGHNNSPLHF
D gene: -
J gene: TRBJ1-6
V gene: TRBV27

CDR3 DNA: TGTGCCAGCAGCTTAGACAGGGTTGAAAAACTGTTTTTT
CDR3 protein: CASSLDRVEKLFF
D gene: -
J gene: TRBJ1-4
V gene: TRBV11-2

CDR3 DNA: TGTGCCAGCAGCTTAGAGGAGTTAATCAACTATGGCTACACCTTC
CDR3 protein: CASSLEELINYGYTF
D gene: -
J gene: TRBJ1-2
V gene: TRBV7-9

CDR3 DNA: TGTGCCACCAGCAGGGGGCTAGACAGGGGGCAAGGAAACACCATATATTTT
CDR3 protein: CATSRGLDRGQGNTIYF
D gene: TRBD1
J gene: TRBJ1-3
V gene: TRBV15

CDR3 DNA: TGTGCCTGGAGTTTGAGGGAGCCTGGAAACACCATATATTTT
CDR3 protein: CAWSLREPGNTIYF
D gene: -
J gene: TRBJ1-3
V gene: TRBV30

CDR3 DNA: TGCAGCGATGCCCCCCTAACCTACAATGAGCAGTTCTTC
CDR3 protein: CSDAPLTYNEQFF
D gene: -
J gene: TRBJ2-1
V gene: TRBV29-1

CDR3 DNA: TGTGCCAGCAGCCTGTCGGACTGGGACTATGGCTACACCTTC
CDR3 protein: CASSLSDWDYGYTF
D gene: -
J gene: TRBJ1-2
V gene: TRBV11-2

CDR3 DNA: TGTGCCAGCAGTGAATATAATACAGATACGCAGTATTTT
CDR3 protein: CASSEYNTDTQYF
D gene: -
J gene: TRBJ2-3
V gene: TRBV25-1

CDR3 DNA: TGCAGCGTTGAAATCATTCTTGGGGGGGCGAAGGGCTACACCTTC
CDR3 protein: CSVEIILGGAKGYTF
D gene: -
J gene: TRBJ1-2
V gene: TRBV29-1

CDR3 DNA: TGTGCCAGCAGCGTAACCCCCCGGGGTCCAGAGCAGTACTTC
CDR3 protein: CASSVTPRGPEQYF
D gene: -
J gene: TRBJ2-7
V gene: TRBV9

CDR3 DNA: TGTGCCAGCAGTGAATACGATACAGGGGGGACCGGCACAGATACGCAGTATTTT
CDR3 protein: CASSEYDTGGTGTDTQYF
D gene: TRBD1
J gene: TRBJ2-3
V gene: TRBV25-1

CDR3 DNA: TGCAGCGGCCTTGGGCTAGCGATAACAGATACGCAGTATTTT
CDR3 protein: CSGLGLAITDTQYF
D gene: -
J gene: TRBJ2-3
V gene: TRBV29-1

CDR3 DNA: TGTGCCAGCAGCTTGGGCAGGGGTAATAGCAATCAGCCCCAGCATTTT
CDR3 protein: CASSLGRGNSNQPQHF
D gene: -
J gene: TRBJ1-5
V gene: TRBV4-2

CDR3 DNA: TGTGCCAGCAGCTTAGAGCTAGCGGGGAACTCCTACGAGCAGTACTTC
CDR3 protein: CASSLELAGNSYEQYF
D gene: TRBD2
J gene: TRBJ2-7
V gene: TRBV7-2

CDR3 DNA: TGTGCCAGCGGCCTCAATCTCTACGAGCAGTACTTC
CDR3 protein: CASGLNLYEQYF
D gene: -
J gene: TRBJ2-7
V gene: TRBV2

CDR3 DNA: TGTGCCTGGGCCACAGGTTTAAATTCACCCCTCCACTTT
CDR3 protein: CAWATGLNSPLHF
D gene: -
J gene: TRBJ1-6
V gene: TRBV30

CDR3 DNA: TGTGCCAGCAGCTTAGGATCCCTCCAGGGGAGAGATGCTGGAAACACCATATATTTT
CDR3 protein: CASSLGSLQGRDAGNTIYF
D gene: -
J gene: TRBJ1-3
V gene: TRBV7-9